One sample yielded the 15 T cell receptor beta chains listed below, sequenced in a study of OX40 agonist ivuxolimab in advanced cancers. The protocol was immunoSEQ multiplex PCR, while the TCRdb copy is restricted to in-frame clones and leaves out a portion. Among around 31,000 clones listed, around nine tenths were seen once. The sequencing used CD4+ or CD8+ T cells sorted from blood, collected in a trial of the OX40 agonist ivuxolimab. The source is an adult with an advanced solid tumor such as melanoma, head and neck, liver or kidney cancer.

By its share, this clone is medium-sized. The chain links TRBV5-4 to TRBJ2-7; D ambiguous. Germline V gene data show CDR1 as SGHNT and CDR2 as YYREEE (reference sequence). This CDR3 contains 13 residues. Trimming took 4 bases from V and 0 from J, leaving 8 bases between them. The CDR3 sequence is CASSVDTSYEQYF. The DNA of the CDR3 is TGTGCCAGCAGCGTCGACACCTCCTACGAGCAGTACTTC.

This chain joins TRBV25-1 and TRBJ2-2; 8 positions match TRBD1. The CDR3 consists of 13 residues. Trimming took 6 bases from V and 6 from J; bases not matched to a gene: 3. Germline V gives CDR1 MGHDK, CDR2 SYGVNS. The CDR3 nucleotides are TGTGCCAGCAGGGACAGGGTGGCCGGGGAGCTGTTTTTT. It translates to CASRDRVAGELFF.

A single count supports this clone. The chain has TRBV4-1 and TRBJ1-2; D is uncertain. Per the germline V gene, CDR1 is MGHRA and CDR2 is YSYEKL. V was cut by 0 bases and J by 4 bases, with 12 bases left in between. This CDR3 spans 15 amino acids. For the CDR3, the DNA is TGCGCCAGCAGCCAAGATCTGGAGGGAGGCTATGGCTACACCTTC. The encoded protein is CASSQDLEGGYGYTF.

CDR3 nucleotide sequence: TGTGCCAGCAGCACCCTCAGAATCCTCTATGGCTACACCTTC. This encodes CASSTLRILYGYTF. The rearrangement uses TRBV7-9 and TRBJ1-2; the D is unclear. Germline CDR1 SEHNR, CDR2 FQNEAQ (reference sequence). The ends were cut back, 5 bases at V and 4 bases at J, with 14 bases in the middle. This CDR3 is 14 amino acids long.

The rearrangement links TRBV28 to TRBJ2-7; 7 nucleotides align to TRBD2. Germline trimming cut 5 bases from V and 4 bases from J; bases unmatched to any gene: 8. The CDR3 is 14 amino acids. Germline V gives CDR1 MDHEN, CDR2 SYDVKM. The CDR3 loop is CASSVQRGPYEQYF. As DNA, the CDR3 is TGTGCCAGCAGTGTACAGCGGGGTCCGTACGAGCAGTACTTC.

The chain is built from TRBV5-6 and TRBJ2-5; perhaps TRBD2 as D (5 bases). Germline V gene sequence: CDR1 SGHDT, CDR2 YYEEEE. This CDR3 is 17 amino acids long. Trimming removed 5 bases from V and 4 bases from J, with 24 bases in between. For the CDR3, the DNA is TGTGCCAGCAGTTTACGACCAGCAAGGGAGATGAGAGAGACCCAGTACTTC. Its protein is CASSLRPAREMRETQYF.

This chain joins TRBV6-4 and TRBJ2-2, with 12 bases identical to TRBD2. V lost 5 bases and J lost 7; bases outside the gene matches: 5. The CDR3 consists of 15 residues. Germline CDR1 and CDR2: MRHNA and SNTAGT. The CDR3 coding sequence is TGTGCCAGCAGTCGACTAGCGGGAGCCGACGGGGAGCTGTTTTTT. This gives the protein CASSRLAGADGELFF.

This sequence joins TRBV4-3 and TRBJ2-5, with unresolved D. V dropped 0 bases and J dropped 1 base, with 12 bases sitting between them. The CDR3 is 16 residues long. Germline V gene lookup returns CDR1 LGHNA and CDR2 YSLEER. The DNA of the CDR3 is TGCGCCAGCAGCCAAGAGCGCTCTTGGGGCCAAGAGACCCAGTACTTC. Translation gives CASSQERSWGQETQYF.

V and J are TRBV27 and TRBJ2-1; 7 bases fit TRBD2. The CDR3 is 16 amino acids. After removal of 3 bases from V and 4 bases from J, the junction contained 9 bases not matched to a gene. Germline values: CDR1 MNHEY, CDR2 SMNVEV (reference sequence). The CDR3 DNA reads TGTGCCAGCAGTTTTTTGGCTAGCGGCCTATACAATGAGCAGTTCTTC. As protein: CASSFLASGLYNEQFF.

The CDR3 here is CASSLGALGPYF. The CDR3 DNA reads TGCGCCAGCAGCCTCGGGGCACTGGGACCGTACTTC. The V and J genes are TRBV5-1 and TRBJ2-7; perhaps D is TRBD1 or TRBD2 (5 bases each). This CDR3 spans 12 amino acids. The V gene lost 4 bases and the J gene lost 12 bases, with 17 bases spanning the gap. The germline V gene has CDR1 SGHRS and CDR2 YFSETQ.

The chain has TRBV20-1 and TRBJ2-5; 10 nucleotides align to TRBD2. After removal of 5 bases from V and 11 bases from J, the junction contained 5 bases not matched to a gene. Germline V gives CDR1 DFQATT, CDR2 SNEGSKA (reference sequence). CDR3 length equals 11 residues. Here the CDR3 DNA reads TGCAGTGCTTACCTAGCGGGGGAGCAGTACTTC. Amino acid sequence: CSAYLAGEQYF.

The chain carries TRBV5-6 and TRBJ2-5; 9 bases align to TRBD2. Judging by the DNA end, TRBJ2-7 fits better; the J call may be wrong. From germline, CDR1 is SGHDT and CDR2 YYEEEE. This CDR3 comprises 14 residues. CDR3 bases: TGTGCCAGCAGCTTGGGCGGGAGGGCACACGAGCAGTACTTC. This gives the protein CASSLGGRAHEQYF.

The chain couples TRBV7-9 to TRBJ2-7, with 9 bases aligning to TRBD1. Germline V gene sequence: CDR1 SEHNR, CDR2 FQNEAQ (reference sequence). Trimming took 5 bases from V and 6 from J; bases not matched to a gene: 8. CDR3 size: 14 residues. The CDR3 DNA is TGTGCCAGCAGCCCTGGGACAGGGCTCTCCGAGCAGTACTTC. Amino acids: CASSPGTGLSEQYF. The full variable domain, its missing parts supplied by reference TRBV7-9 and TRBJ2-7, is DTGVSQNPRHKITKRGQNVTFRCDPISEHNRLYWYRQTLGQGPEFLTYFQNEAQLEKSRLLSDRFSAERPKGSFSTLEIQRTEQGDSAMYLCASSPGTGLSEQYFGPGTRLTVT.

The chain couples TRBV6-5 to TRBJ2-7; 8 nucleotides agree with TRBD2. The J segment lost 5 bases and the V segment lost 8 bases, leaving 14 bases of the junction unmatched. The CDR3 has 15 amino acids. Per the germline V gene, CDR1 is MNHEY and CDR2 is SVGAGI. For the CDR3, the DNA is TGTGCCAGCGGCCTCGATAGCGGGGACAAACACGAGCAGTACTTC. It codes for CASGLDSGDKHEQYF.

The chain combines TRBV6-5 with TRBJ2-1; D possibly corresponds to TRBD1 (5 bases). Germline V gives CDR1 MNHEY, CDR2 SVGAGI. The V end was cut by 0 bases, the J end by 2 bases, with 11 bases between. The CDR3 runs 16 residues. The CDR3, as DNA: TGTGCCAGCAGTTACTCGAGACAGACCACCTACAATGAGCAGTTCTTC. It yields the protein CASSYSRQTTYNEQFF.